This TCR beta chain originates from a study of human T cells and chemical hapten exposure (dated by TCRdb to about 2021). Some background on the complete study: For sensitization, 2% DPC in acetone was applied to a roughly 2 cm by roughly 2 cm area of upper inner arm skin. Throughout the approximately 25-week study period, patients were also given weekly therapeutic DPC doses on the scalp. Patch tests used Finn chambers with 0.01% DPC on the upper back, scored after 6 days by International Contact Dermatitis Research Group standards. Alopecia areata with under or over 50% scalp involvement, alopecia totalis and alopecia universalis were represented in the patient cohort, which was mostly female. Libraries were pooled for sequencing, and per-sample TCR yields varied mainly because of small differences in library volumes within the pool. This study followed changes in the peripheral blood TCR repertoire in vivo during primary and secondary sensitization of alopecia patients to the hapten diphenylcyclopropenone (DPC). Blood samples were taken from patients before sensitization (week 0) and then at 2, 6 and about 24 weeks after DPC sensitization. Under 30 alopecia patients gave blood for TCR sequencing at one to four time points (pre-sensitization, 2, 6 and 24 weeks).

The time point label corresponds to: patch test 2, 6 weeks after DPC sensitization. Per the publication, the treatment or condition label means: therapeutic diphenylcyclopropenone sensitization with weekly scalp DPC. Blood at each patch-test visit was drawn before the patch test was applied. Patients were eligible if aged 18 to 70, diagnosed with alopecia and judged suitable for DPC therapy, and pregnant patients were excluded. Total RNA was extracted from unfractionated whole blood that had been collected in Tempus Blood RNA tubes. Libraries were made using RACE. Instrument used: NextSeq 500. Library preparation attached unique molecular identifiers to individual cDNA molecules for quantitative, reproducible TCR counting. Each blood RNA sample was used to sequence both TCR alpha and TCR beta chains. Processing in the source paper ran as follows. The median number of TCRs per sample was 95,638, ranging from about 20,000 to 750,000. The Decombinator software suite was used to annotate V, J and CDR3 in the TCR reads. For PS versus PT1 abundance plots, all samples were subsampled to the same number of TCRs (28,000). Expanded TCRs were defined as absent before sensitization and observed at least eight times at the 2-week time point. TCRdb reanalyzed the raw reads on its own, using fastp at Q25 for trimming and MiXCR for clone calling, and kept in-frame beta chains. Records with the same CDR3 protein are collapsed into one entry carrying the most frequent genes and DNA. These V and J calls are TCRdb output, not the study's own analysis. This sample is represented by about 380,000 distinct CDR3 sequences; over 6% of them were singletons. Around 5.8% of the sample comes from the top ten.

This clonotype was seen ten or more times. Its antigen is still unknown. No clone much larger than this one lies a single base away; base qualities are absent. Points the paper makes about the study in general: Significantly more large CDR3 similarity clusters were formed by expanded TCRs than by pre-sensitization or healthy control sets, consistent with antigen-driven responses. Repeated subsampling changed both the strength of the expansion versus patch-test correlation and the threshold at which the correlation became significant. Patch test score was positively correlated with the number of PT1 expanded TCRs, with significance at thresholds 8, 16 and 32 but not at 4. Because every patient had alopecia, a presumed autoimmune disease, the patients' immune response might differ from that of healthy individuals. No change with DPC sensitization was found in the number of TCRs above 1 in 1000 frequency, and no evidence of global repertoire structure alterations was found.

Here the sequenced sample was whole blood, taken in connection with sensitization to the hapten diphenylcyclopropenone (DPC). The source of this sequence is a woman aged 18-29 years with alopecia areata. Some clones in this sample may be carry-over from other donors' samples.

In nucleotide form, the sequence is TGTGCCAGCAGCCAAGATTTTAGTAGAACTGAAGCTTTCTTT. It is translated as CASSQDFSRTEAFF. The sequence links TRBV4-2 to TRBJ1-1, with the D gene not confidently named. The germline V gene gives CDR1 as LGHNA and CDR2 as YNFKEQ. Between the V and J ends, shortened by 0 bases and 5 bases respectively, the junction contains 10 bases. There are 14 amino acids in the CDR3, from cysteine to phenylalanine inclusive. Solely the CDR3 DNA is kept, with 42 bases framed from the first base.